Here is one TCR beta chain with its context. The antigen is not known. The repertoire was sequenced with immunoSEQ multiplex PCR; TCRdb's copy has only in-frame clones and lacks some. The sample yields under 150,000 clones, 92% seen once. This sample was taken from a study of T cell responses to AZD1222 COVID-19 vaccine. General study findings and limits: Unmutated variant regions are reportedly the target of nearly half of TCRs that are spike-specific. None of the repertoires were sampled until the peak T cell response had passed. Vaccination with two AZD1222 doses was followed by a rise in Spike-specific TCR breadth and depth.

Germline V gene sequence: CDR1 LNHNV, CDR2 YYDKDF (reference sequence). The V gene lost 5 bases and the J gene lost 0 bases, with 13 bases spanning the gap. CDR3 length: 16 residues. This TCR was recovered from an adult who received the AZD1222 COVID-19 vaccine. V is TRBV15 and J is TRBJ2-2, with D perhaps TRBD2 (6 bases). Sequenced here: peripheral blood, sampled 28 days after the second AZD1222 dose. CDR3 region: CATSPDYNANTGELFF. CDR3 nucleotide sequence: TGTGCCACCAGCCCGGACTACAACGCGAACACCGGGGAGCTGTTTTTT.